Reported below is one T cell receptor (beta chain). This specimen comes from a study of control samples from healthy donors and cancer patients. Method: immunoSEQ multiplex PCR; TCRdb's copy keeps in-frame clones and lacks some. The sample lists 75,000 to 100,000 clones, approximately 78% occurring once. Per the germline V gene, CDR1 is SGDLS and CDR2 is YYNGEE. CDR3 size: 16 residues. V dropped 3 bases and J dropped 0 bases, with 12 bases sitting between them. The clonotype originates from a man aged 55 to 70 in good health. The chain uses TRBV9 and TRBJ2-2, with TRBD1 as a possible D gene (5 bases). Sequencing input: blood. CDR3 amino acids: CASSGPGHTNTGELFF. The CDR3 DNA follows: TGTGCCAGCAGCGGCCCAGGACACACGAACACCGGGGAGCTGTTTTTT.